The rows below give T cell receptor beta chains drawn from one sample of a study of neurological immune-mediated disorders. TCRdb itself ran the 5' RACE reads through MiXCR, one entry per CDR3 protein. The sample includes 65,000 to 85,000 distinct CDR3 sequences, approximately 3.4% of them seen just once. Material: PBMCs. These receptor sequences come from a woman aged 45-59 years with multiple sclerosis. CDR3s include the opening cysteine and the closing phenylalanine or tryptophan. D genes are given only for firm matches. The size entry is marked missing in some rows and otherwise reads once, few, many or a size class.

j_gene,v_gene,abundance,d_gene,CDR3nt,CDR3aa
TRBJ2-7,TRBV28,many,.,TGTGCCAGCAGTTTAATCGGGACGACCTACGAGCAGTACTTC,CASSLIGTTYEQYF
TRBJ2-1,TRBV7-2,many,.,TGTGCCAGCAGCTTAGGACTAAACTCCTACAATGAGCAGTTCTTC,CASSLGLNSYNEQFF
TRBJ1-5,TRBV20-1,many,TRBD1,TGCAGTGCTAGAGACGAGACAGGGGTTGGAAGCAATCAGCCCCAGCATTTT,CSARDETGVGSNQPQHF
TRBJ1-2,TRBV7-6,many,.,TGTGCCAGCAGCTTAGCGCCCAGCCTGGGGGGCTACACCTTC,CASSLAPSLGGYTF
TRBJ1-1,TRBV20-1,many,.,TGCAGTGCTAGAGATGCGGGGGGCGCGGATACTGAAGCTTTCTTT,CSARDAGGADTEAFF
TRBJ2-3,TRBV5-1,many,TRBD2,TGCGCCAGCAGCTTGGATGGGACTAGCTTGGAAGGGCAGTATTTT,CASSLDGTSLEGQYF
TRBJ2-3,TRBV7-2,many,.,TGTGCCAGCAACGGACAGAGCACAGATACGCAGTATTTT,CASNGQSTDTQYF
TRBJ2-5,TRBV28,many,.,TGTGCCAGCAGGAACAACTCTAAGGGGGAGACCCAGTACTTC,CASRNNSKGETQYF
TRBJ2-5,TRBV29-1,many,.,TGCAGCGTTGGGGTGGGACAAGAGACCCAGTACTTC,CSVGVGQETQYF
TRBJ1-2,TRBV12-3/TRBV12-4,many,TRBD1,TGTGCCAGCTCGACCCGGGGACAGGGTTTCGGAGGCTACACCTTC,CASSTRGQGFGGYTF
TRBJ1-1,TRBV29-1,many,.,TGCAGCGTTGAGCCGACAGGGAACACTGAAGCTTTCTTT,CSVEPTGNTEAFF
TRBJ1-1,TRBV20-1,many,.,TGCAGTGCTAGAGACAGGGTCACTGAAGCTTTCTTT,CSARDRVTEAFF
TRBJ2-5,TRBV12-5,many,.,TGTGCTAGTGGGGGGTGGTGGGAGACCCAGTACTTC,CASGGWWETQYF
TRBJ1-4,TRBV7-2,many,.,TGTGCCAGCAGCTTGGGCACAGGGTACGATGGTGAAAAACTGTTTTTT,CASSLGTGYDGEKLFF
TRBJ2-7,TRBV6-5,many,.,TGTGCCAGCAGTTACTCCCTACAGGGTTCCTACGAGCAGTACTTC,CASSYSLQGSYEQYF
TRBJ1-1,TRBV20-1,many,TRBD1,TGCAGTACGAGAACAGACAGGGGCGACACTGAAGCTTTCTTT,CSTRTDRGDTEAFF
TRBJ2-1,TRBV24-1,many,TRBD2,TGTGCCACCAGTGGCGAGACTAGCGGGGAGTTCTTC,CATSGETSGEFF
TRBJ2-3,TRBV12-3/TRBV12-4,many,TRBD1,TGTGCCAGCAGTTCCTCTCCGGGCCAGGGGGCAGGAGATACGCAGTATTTT,CASSSSPGQGAGDTQYF
TRBJ2-3,TRBV20-1,many,TRBD2,TGCAGTGCTACCGATCGAACTAGCGGGGTGGGAGATACGCAGTATTTT,CSATDRTSGVGDTQYF
TRBJ2-1,TRBV10-3,many,.,TGTGCCATCAGTGACCGTGAGCAGTTCTTC,CAISDREQFF
TRBJ1-1,TRBV6-5,once,.,TGTGCCAGCAGCCCCCCCCCCAAGCCTCTTGGAGGGACTGAAGCTTTCTTT,CASSPPPKPLGGTEAFF
TRBJ2-5,TRBV20-1,many,.,TGCAGTGCTAGAAAGGTTGTAGCGACGCAGACCCAGTACTTC,CSARKVVATQTQYF
TRBJ2-1,TRBV20-1,.,.,TGCAGTGCTAGCCTAGACACCTACAATGAGCAGTTCTTC,CSASLDTYNEQFF
TRBJ2-1,TRBV7-7,many,.,TGTGCTAGCAGCTTAGGAGGACCCCACAATGAGCAGTTCTTC,CASSLGGPHNEQFF
TRBJ1-4,TRBV28,many,TRBD1,TGTGCCAGCAGCCGGACAGGGGGGGCTGAAAAACTGTTTTTT,CASSRTGGAEKLFF
TRBJ1-1,TRBV12-3/TRBV12-4,many,.,TGTGCCAGCAGTTTAGAAGGCGGAACTGAAGCTTTCTTT,CASSLEGGTEAFF
TRBJ2-1,TRBV7-8,many,.,TGTGCCAGCAGCTTAGCGGGAGGTCCGCACAATGAGCAGTTCTTC,CASSLAGGPHNEQFF
TRBJ2-7,TRBV5-1,many,.,TGCGCCAGCAGCTTGAAACCCCTGGGCCCCTACGAGCAGTACTTC,CASSLKPLGPYEQYF
TRBJ2-7,TRBV20-1,many,TRBD2,TGCAGTGCTCTGGAGCCGGGACTAGCGGGGGTAGTCCAGTACTTC,CSALEPGLAGVVQYF
TRBJ1-3,TRBV24-1,.,.,TGTGCCACCAGTGAGCCCCGGGATTCTGGAAACACCATATATTTT,CATSEPRDSGNTIYF
TRBJ1-2,TRBV7-2,many,.,TGTGCCAGCAGCTTAGGCAGGGGACAAGGTGGCTACACCTTC,CASSLGRGQGGYTF
TRBJ2-1,TRBV12-3/TRBV12-4,many,.,TGTGCCAGCAGTTTTGCCCCAGGTGATGAGCAGTTCTTC,CASSFAPGDEQFF
TRBJ2-5,TRBV24-1,many,.,TGTGCCACCAGTGATCTCGACAGAGTCCCGGAGACCCAGTACTTC,CATSDLDRVPETQYF
TRBJ2-2,TRBV20-1,many,TRBD1,TGCAGTGCTGGAATAACTCCGGGACAGTCTTTTACCGGGGAGCTGTTTTTT,CSAGITPGQSFTGELFF
TRBJ2-5,TRBV5-1,many,TRBD2,TGCGCCAGCAGCTTAACGGGACTAGCGGGAGTTGAGACCCAGTACTTC,CASSLTGLAGVETQYF
TRBJ2-1,TRBV6-5,many,.,TGTGCCAGCAGAGTAGCAGGGGAGCAGTTCTTC,CASRVAGEQFF
TRBJ2-3,TRBV7-6,many,TRBD2,TGTGCCAGCAGCTTCGATGCTAGCGGGGGGGACCCTAGCACAGATACGCAGTATTTT,CASSFDASGGDPSTDTQYF
TRBJ2-3,TRBV20-1,many,.,TGCAGTGCTCCTCCTTTGGGTGATGACTCAGATACGCAGTATTTT,CSAPPLGDDSDTQYF
TRBJ1-1,TRBV3-1,many,.,TGTGCCAGCAGTGACCCGGGGGTGAACACTGAAGCTTTCTTT,CASSDPGVNTEAFF
TRBJ1-3,TRBV7-2,many,.,TGTGCCAGCAGCGCCCAAACAGGGACTGGAAACACCATATATTTT,CASSAQTGTGNTIYF
TRBJ1-6,TRBV5-1,many,.,TGCGCCAGCAGCTTGGATAGCTCCTATAATTCACCCCTCCACTTT,CASSLDSSYNSPLHF
TRBJ1-6,TRBV7-3,many,.,TGTGCCAGCAGCTTGAGGAAGAATTCACCCCTCCACTTT,CASSLRKNSPLHF
TRBJ2-2,TRBV28,many,.,TGTGCCAGCAGTTTCTCAGGCTACACCGGGGAGCTGTTTTTT,CASSFSGYTGELFF
TRBJ2-1,TRBV6-2/TRBV6-3,many,TRBD2,TGTGCCACCGGACTAGCGCGGTATTACAATGAGCAGTTCTTC,CATGLARYYNEQFF